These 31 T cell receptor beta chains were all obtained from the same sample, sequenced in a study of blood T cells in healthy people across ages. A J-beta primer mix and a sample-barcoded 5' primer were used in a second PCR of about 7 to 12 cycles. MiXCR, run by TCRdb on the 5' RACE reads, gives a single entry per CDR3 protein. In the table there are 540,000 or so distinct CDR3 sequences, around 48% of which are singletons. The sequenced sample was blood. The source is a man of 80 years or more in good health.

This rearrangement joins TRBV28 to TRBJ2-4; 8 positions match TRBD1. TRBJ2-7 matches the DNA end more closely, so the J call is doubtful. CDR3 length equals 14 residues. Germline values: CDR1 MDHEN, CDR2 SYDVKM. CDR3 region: CASSRQGATYEQYF. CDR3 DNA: TGTGCCAGCAGCCGTCAGGGGGCTACCTACGAGCAGTACTTC.

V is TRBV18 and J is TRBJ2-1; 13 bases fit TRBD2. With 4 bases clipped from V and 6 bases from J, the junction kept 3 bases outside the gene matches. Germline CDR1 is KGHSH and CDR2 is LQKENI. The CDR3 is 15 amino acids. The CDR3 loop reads CASSQGLAGSNEQFF. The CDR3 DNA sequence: TGTGCCAGCTCACAGGGACTAGCGGGGTCCAATGAGCAGTTCTTC.

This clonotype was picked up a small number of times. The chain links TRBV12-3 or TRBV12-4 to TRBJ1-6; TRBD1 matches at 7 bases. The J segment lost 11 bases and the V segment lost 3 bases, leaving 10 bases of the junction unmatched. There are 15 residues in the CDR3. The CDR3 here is CASSLAGQLGTPLHF. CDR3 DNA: TGTGCCAGCAGTTTGGCGGGACAGCTTGGGACACCCCTCCACTTT.

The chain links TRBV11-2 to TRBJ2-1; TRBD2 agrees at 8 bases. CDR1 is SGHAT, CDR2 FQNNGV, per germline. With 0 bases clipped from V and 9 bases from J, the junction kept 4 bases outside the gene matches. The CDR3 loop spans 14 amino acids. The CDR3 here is CASSLELAAGEQFF. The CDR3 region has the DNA TGTGCCAGCAGCTTAGAACTAGCGGCCGGTGAGCAGTTCTTC.

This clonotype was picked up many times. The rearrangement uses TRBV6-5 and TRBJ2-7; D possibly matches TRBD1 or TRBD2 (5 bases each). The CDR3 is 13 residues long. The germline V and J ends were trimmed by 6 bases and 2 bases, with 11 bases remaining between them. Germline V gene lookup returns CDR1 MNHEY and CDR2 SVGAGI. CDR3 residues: CASRPGPTYEQYF. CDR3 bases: TGTGCCAGCAGACCGGGGCCTACCTACGAGCAGTACTTC.

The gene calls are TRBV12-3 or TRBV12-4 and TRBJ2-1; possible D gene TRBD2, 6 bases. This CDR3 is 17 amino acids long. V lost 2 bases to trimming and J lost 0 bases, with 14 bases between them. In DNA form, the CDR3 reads TGTGCCAGCAGTTTAACGGCTAGCGTGAGCTCCTACAATGAGCAGTTCTTC. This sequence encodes CASSLTASVSSYNEQFF.

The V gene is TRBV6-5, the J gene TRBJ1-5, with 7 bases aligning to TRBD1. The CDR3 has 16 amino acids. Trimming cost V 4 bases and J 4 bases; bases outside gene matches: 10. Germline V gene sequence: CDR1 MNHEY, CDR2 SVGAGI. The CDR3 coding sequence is TGTGCCAGCAGTTTAGGGCCAGGGGACAGTAATCAGCCCCAGCATTTT. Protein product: CASSLGPGDSNQPQHF.

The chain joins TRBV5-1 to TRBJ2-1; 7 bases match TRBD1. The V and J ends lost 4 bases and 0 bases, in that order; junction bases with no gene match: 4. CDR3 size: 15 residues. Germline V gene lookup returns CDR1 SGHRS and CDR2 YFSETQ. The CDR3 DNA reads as TGCGCCAGCAGCGCCACAGGGGACTCCTACAATGAGCAGTTCTTC. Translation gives CASSATGDSYNEQFF.

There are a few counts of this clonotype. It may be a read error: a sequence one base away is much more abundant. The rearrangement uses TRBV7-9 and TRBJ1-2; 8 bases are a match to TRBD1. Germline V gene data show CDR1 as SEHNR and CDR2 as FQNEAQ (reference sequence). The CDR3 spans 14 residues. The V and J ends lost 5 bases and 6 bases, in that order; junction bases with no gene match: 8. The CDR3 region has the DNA TGTGCCAGCAGCCCCGTGGACAGGGCGCATGGCTACACCTTC. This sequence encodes CASSPVDRAHGYTF.

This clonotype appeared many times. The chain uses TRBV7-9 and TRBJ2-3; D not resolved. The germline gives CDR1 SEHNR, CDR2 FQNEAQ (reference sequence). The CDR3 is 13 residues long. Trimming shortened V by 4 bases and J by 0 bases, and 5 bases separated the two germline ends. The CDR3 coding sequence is TGTGCCAGCAGCTCCTCTAGCACAGATACGCAGTATTTT. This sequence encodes CASSSSSTDTQYF.

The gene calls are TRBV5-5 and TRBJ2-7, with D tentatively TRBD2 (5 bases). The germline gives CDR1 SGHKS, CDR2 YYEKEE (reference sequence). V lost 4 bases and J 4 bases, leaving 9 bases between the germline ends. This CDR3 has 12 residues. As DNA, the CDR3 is TGTGCCAGCAGCCTCCGGGAATACGAGCAGTACTTC. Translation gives CASSLREYEQYF.

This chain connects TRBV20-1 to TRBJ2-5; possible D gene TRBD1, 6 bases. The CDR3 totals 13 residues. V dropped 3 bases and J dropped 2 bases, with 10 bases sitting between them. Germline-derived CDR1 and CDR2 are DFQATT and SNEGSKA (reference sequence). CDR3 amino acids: CSARPTGQETQYF. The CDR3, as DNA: TGCAGTGCTAGGCCGACAGGTCAAGAGACCCAGTACTTC.

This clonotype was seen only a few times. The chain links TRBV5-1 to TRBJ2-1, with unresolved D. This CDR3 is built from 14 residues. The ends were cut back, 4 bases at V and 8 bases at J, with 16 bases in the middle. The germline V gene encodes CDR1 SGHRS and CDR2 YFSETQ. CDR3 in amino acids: CASSLMTRGDEQFF. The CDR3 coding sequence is TGCGCCAGCAGCCTTATGACTCGCGGCGATGAGCAGTTCTTC.

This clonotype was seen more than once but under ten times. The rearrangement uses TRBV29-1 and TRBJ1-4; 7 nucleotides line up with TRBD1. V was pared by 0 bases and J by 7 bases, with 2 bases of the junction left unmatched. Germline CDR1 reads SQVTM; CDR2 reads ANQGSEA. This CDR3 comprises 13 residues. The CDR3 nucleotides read TGCAGCGTTGAAGAGACAGGGACTGAAAAACTGTTTTTT. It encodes CSVEETGTEKLFF.

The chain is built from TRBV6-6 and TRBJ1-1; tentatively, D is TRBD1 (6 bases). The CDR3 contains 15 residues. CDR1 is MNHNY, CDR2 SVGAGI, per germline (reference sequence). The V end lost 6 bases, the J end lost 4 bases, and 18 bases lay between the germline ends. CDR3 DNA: TGTGCCAGCAGCCAATACGATGGGGGCGGCACTGAAGCTTTCTTT. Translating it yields CASSQYDGGGTEAFF.

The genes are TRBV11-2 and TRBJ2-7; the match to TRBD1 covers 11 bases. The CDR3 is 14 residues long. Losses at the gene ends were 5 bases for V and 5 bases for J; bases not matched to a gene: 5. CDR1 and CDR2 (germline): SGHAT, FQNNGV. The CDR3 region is CASSAAGQGDEQYF. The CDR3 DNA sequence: TGTGCCAGCAGCGCCGCGGGACAGGGGGACGAGCAGTACTTC.

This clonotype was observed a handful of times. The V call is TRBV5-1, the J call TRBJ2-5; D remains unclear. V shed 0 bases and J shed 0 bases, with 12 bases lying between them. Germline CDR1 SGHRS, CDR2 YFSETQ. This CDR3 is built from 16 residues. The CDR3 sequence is CASSLAETRYQETQYF. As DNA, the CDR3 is TGCGCCAGCAGCTTGGCCGAGACACGGTACCAAGAGACCCAGTACTTC.

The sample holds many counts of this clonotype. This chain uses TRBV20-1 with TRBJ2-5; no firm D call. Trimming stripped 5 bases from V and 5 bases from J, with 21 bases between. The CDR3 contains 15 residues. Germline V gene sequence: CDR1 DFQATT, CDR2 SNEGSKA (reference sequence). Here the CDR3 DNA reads TGCAGTGCTGATACGACAAATCAGGTTGCCGAGACCCAGTACTTC. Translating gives CSADTTNQVAETQYF.

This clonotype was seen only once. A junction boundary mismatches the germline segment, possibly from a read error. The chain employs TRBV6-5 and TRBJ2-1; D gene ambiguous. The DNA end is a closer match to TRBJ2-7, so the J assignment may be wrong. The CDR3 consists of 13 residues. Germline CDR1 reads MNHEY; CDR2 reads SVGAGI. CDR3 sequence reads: CASSDSRTYEQYF. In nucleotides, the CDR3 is TGTGCCAGCAGTGACTCCAGGACCTACGAGCAGTACTTC.

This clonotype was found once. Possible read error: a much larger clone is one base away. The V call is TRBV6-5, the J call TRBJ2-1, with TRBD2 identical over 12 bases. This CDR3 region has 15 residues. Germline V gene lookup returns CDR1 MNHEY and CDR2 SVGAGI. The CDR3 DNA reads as TGTGTCACCAAGGCGCTAGCGGGAGGGTCCCATGAGCAGTTCTTC. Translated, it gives CVTKALAGGSHEQFF.

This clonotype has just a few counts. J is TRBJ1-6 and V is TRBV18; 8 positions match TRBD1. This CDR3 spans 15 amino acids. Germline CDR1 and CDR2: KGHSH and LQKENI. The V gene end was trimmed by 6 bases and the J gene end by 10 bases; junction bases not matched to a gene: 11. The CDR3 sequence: CASSPQGANQSPLHF. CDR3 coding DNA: TGTGCCAGCTCCCCGCAGGGGGCGAATCAGTCACCCCTCCACTTT.

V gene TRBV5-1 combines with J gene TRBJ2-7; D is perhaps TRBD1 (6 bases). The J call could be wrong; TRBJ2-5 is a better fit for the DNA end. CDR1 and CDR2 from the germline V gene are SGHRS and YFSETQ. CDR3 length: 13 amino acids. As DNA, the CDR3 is TGCGCCAGCAGCCCAGGGGCCCGGGAGACCCAGTACTTC. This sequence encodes CASSPGARETQYF.

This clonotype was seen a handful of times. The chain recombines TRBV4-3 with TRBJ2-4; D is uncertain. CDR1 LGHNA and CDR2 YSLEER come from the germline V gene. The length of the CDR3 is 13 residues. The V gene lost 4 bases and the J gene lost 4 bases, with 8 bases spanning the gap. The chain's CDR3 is CASSPEQKNIQYF. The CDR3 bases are TGCGCCAGCAGCCCCGAACAAAAAAACATTCAGTACTTC.

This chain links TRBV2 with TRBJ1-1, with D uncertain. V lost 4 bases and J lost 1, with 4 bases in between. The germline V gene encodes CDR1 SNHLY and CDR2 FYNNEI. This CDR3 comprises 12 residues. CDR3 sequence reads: CASSVPNTEAFF. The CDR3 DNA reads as TGTGCCAGCAGTGTTCCGAACACTGAAGCTTTCTTT.

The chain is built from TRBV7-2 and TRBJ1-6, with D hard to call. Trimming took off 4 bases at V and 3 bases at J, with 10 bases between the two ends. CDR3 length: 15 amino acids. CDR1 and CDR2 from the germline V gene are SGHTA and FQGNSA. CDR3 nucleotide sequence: TGTGCCAGCAGCTCCGTAAAGGACTATAATTCACCCCTCCACTTT. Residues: CASSSVKDYNSPLHF.

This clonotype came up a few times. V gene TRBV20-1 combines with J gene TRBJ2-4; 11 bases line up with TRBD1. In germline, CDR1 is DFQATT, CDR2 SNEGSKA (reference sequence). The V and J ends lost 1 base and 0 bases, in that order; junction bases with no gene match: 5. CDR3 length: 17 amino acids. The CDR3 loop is CSARAGQGATAKNIQYF. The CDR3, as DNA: TGCAGTGCTAGAGCCGGACAGGGGGCCACAGCCAAAAACATTCAGTACTTC.

CDR3: CSALAAAHNEQFF. The CDR3 DNA follows: TGCAGTGCCCTAGCGGCCGCTCACAATGAGCAGTTCTTC. The rearrangement uses TRBV20-1 and TRBJ2-1; 7 nucleotides agree with TRBD2. Germline loops: CDR1 DFQATT, CDR2 SNEGSKA (reference sequence). After removal of 6 bases from V and 5 bases from J, the junction contained 7 bases not matched to a gene. The CDR3 is made up of 13 amino acids.

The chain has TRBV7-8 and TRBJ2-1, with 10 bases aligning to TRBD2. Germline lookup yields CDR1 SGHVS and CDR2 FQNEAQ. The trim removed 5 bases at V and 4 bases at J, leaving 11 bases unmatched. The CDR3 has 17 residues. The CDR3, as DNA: TGTGCCAGCAGCCGTTTTGCAGCGGGAGGGCCTTACAATGAGCAGTTCTTC. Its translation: CASSRFAAGGPYNEQFF.

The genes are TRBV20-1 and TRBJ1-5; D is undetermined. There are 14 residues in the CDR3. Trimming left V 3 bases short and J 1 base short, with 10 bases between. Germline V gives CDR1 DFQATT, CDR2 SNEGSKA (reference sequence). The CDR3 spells CSARSGSSNQPQHF. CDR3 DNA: TGCAGTGCTAGGTCGGGGTCGAGCAATCAGCCCCAGCATTTT.

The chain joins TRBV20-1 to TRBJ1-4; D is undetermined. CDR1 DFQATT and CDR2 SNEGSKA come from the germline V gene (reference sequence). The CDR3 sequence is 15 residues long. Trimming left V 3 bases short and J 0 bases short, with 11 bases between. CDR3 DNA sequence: TGCAGTGCTAGTAACGTGCGAACAACTAATGAAAAACTGTTTTTT. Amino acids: CSASNVRTTNEKLFF.

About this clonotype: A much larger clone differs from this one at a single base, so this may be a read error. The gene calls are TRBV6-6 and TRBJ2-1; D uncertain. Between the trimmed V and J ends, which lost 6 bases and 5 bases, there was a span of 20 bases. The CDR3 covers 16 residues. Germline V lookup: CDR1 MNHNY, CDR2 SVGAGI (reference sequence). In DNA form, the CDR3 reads TGTGCCAGCAGCCAATCTAGAGGCAATTCCCACAATGAGCAGTTCTTC. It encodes CASSQSRGNSHNEQFF.